This T cell receptor (beta chain) came from a study of circulating CD8 cells and anti-PD-1 response in melanoma. Study-level background: Response groups: complete/partial responders versus stable/progressive non-responders.

The QIAseq Immune Repertoire TCR panel built the libraries from roughly 15 ng of total RNA. TCRdb re-derived calls from the reads in MiXCR, one entry per CDR3 protein. Seen here are approximately 460 distinct CDR3 sequences, approximately 15% observed once, and the top ten hold 52%. Sorting of live CD3+CD8+TCRalphabeta+ cells by PD-1 and/or TIGIT gave four subsets. Relative to its sample, this clonotype is medium-sized. V was shortened by 3 bases and J by 1 base, with 13 bases between the two germline ends. The CDR3 has 16 amino acids. Germline CDR1 is KGHSY and CDR2 is FQNENV. The source was CD8+ T cells from PBMCs, collected at baseline or after one month of anti-PD-1 therapy (not recorded which). The sequence derives from a human donor with melanoma. This chain connects TRBV16 to TRBJ1-5; D perhaps matches TRBD1 (5 bases). The CDR3 protein is CASSQLTDWSNQPQHF. CDR3 nucleotides: TGTGCCAGCAGCCAGTTGACAGATTGGAGCAATCAGCCCCAGCATTTT.